This TCR beta chain stems from a study of cytomegalovirus exposure and HLA in healthy donors. PCR involved 60 Vbeta and 13 Jbeta primers. Assay: immunoSEQ multiplex PCR; the TCRdb copy retains only in-frame clones and omits some. Of around 140,000 clones in the sample, roughly 70% were seen once. The sequence derives from a man aged 25-40 years in good health and CMV-seronegative. Sequenced sample: PBMCs.

This chain's CDR3 is CASSTDRGFYEQYF. In nucleotides, the CDR3 is TGCGCCAGCAGCACAGACAGGGGGTTCTACGAGCAGTACTTC. V and J are TRBV4-1 and TRBJ2-7; 9 bases map to TRBD1. The CDR3 runs to 14 residues. V lost 5 bases and J lost 3; bases outside the gene matches: 5. In germline, CDR1 is MGHRA, CDR2 YSYEKL.